Listed below are T cell receptor beta chains from one sample, sequenced in a study of persistence of HIV-infected CD4 T cells. Method: immunoSEQ multiplex PCR; TCRdb's copy keeps in-frame clones and lacks some. The sample yields tens of thousands of clones, roughly 90% seen once. These TCRs' antigens remain unknown. Sample: CD4+ T cells sorted from PBMCs after roughly 17-hour stimulation, taken from a patient who received antiretroviral therapy. These receptors came from an adult woman with HIV who was CMV-seropositive. The CDR3 runs from the conserved cysteine through the conserved F or W. D genes are given only for firm matches. Expanded clones are given a class, and other clones once, few, many or no size at all.

TRBJ1-1,TRBV29-1,.,TRBD1,TGCAGCGTTCGGACAGGGGAGAGGGACACTGAAGCTTTCTTT,CSVRTGERDTEAFF
TRBJ2-2,TRBV9,.,.,TGTGCCAGCAGCGTAGGCTTAGACGGGGAGCTGTTTTTT,CASSVGLDGELFF
TRBJ1-1,TRBV10-3,.,TRBD1,TGTGCCATCTCGGACGGGGACAGGGATTTTCGGAACACTGAAGCTTTCTTT,CAISDGDRDFRNTEAFF
TRBJ1-6,TRBV24-1,.,.,TGTGCCACCAGTGATCGGACGCAACCCAATTCACCCCTCCACTTT,CATSDRTQPNSPLHF
TRBJ1-5,TRBV19,.,.,TGTGCCAGTAGTCCCCAGAGGGGGGCAAGCAATCAGCCCCAGCATTTT,CASSPQRGASNQPQHF
TRBJ1-1,TRBV5-1,.,.,TGCGCCAGCAGCTTGGCCTTAGAGACCGGCCGGGGCACTGAAGCTTTCTTT,CASSLALETGRGTEAFF
TRBJ2-2,TRBV12-5,.,TRBD2,TGTGCTAGTGGTCTCGGACTAGCGGTAACCGGGGAGCTGTTTTTT,CASGLGLAVTGELFF
TRBJ2-2,TRBV5-6,.,.,TGTGCCAGCAGCCTCATGGACAGGAACACCGGGGAGCTGTTTTTT,CASSLMDRNTGELFF
TRBJ2-1,TRBV18,.,.,TGTGCCAGCTCACCTTTGGCCCCCCGGCTCCCGGGGTCCTACAATGAGCAGTTCTTC,CASSPLAPRLPGSYNEQFF
TRBJ2-3,TRBV25-1,.,TRBD2,TGTGCCAGCCGGGGGAGGGCTCGCGCAGATACGCAGTATTTT,CASRGRARADTQYF
TRBJ2-6,TRBV19,.,.,TGTGCCAGTAGTATGCTGATCAGGGCTGGGGCCAACGTCCTGACTTTC,CASSMLIRAGANVLTF
TRBJ1-1,TRBV7-2,.,.,TGTGCCAGCAGCTTAGGGCGTCTTACTGAAGCTTTCTTT,CASSLGRLTEAFF
TRBJ1-2,TRBV6-5,.,TRBD1,TGTGCCAGCAGTTACTCGCGGACAGGGGGTAACTATGGCTACACCTTC,CASSYSRTGGNYGYTF
TRBJ1-1,TRBV20-1,.,.,TGCAGTGCTAGTTCCCCCATCGGGCAGGGTTTGAACACTGAAGCTTTCTTT,CSASSPIGQGLNTEAFF
TRBJ2-2,TRBV5-1,.,.,TGCGCCAGCATGCAGGGGGGTCGAAGTACCGGGGAGCTGTTTTTT,CASMQGGRSTGELFF
TRBJ1-1,TRBV18,.,.,TGTGCCAGCTCAGGGGACCCCTGGAACACTGAAGCTTTCTTT,CASSGDPWNTEAFF
TRBJ2-1,TRBV29-1,few,.,TGCAGCGTTGATATCAGCGGCTCCCGGAATGAGCAGTTCTTC,CSVDISGSRNEQFF
TRBJ2-1,TRBV15,.,.,TGTGCCACCAGCCCCCTGGGAACCTACAATGAGCAGTTCTTC,CATSPLGTYNEQFF
TRBJ2-2,TRBV9,.,.,TGTGCCAGCAGCGTAGCGGCAGTCGGGGAGCTGTTTTTT,CASSVAAVGELFF
TRBJ2-5,TRBV6-5,.,.,TGTGCCAGCAGTTTCTCGGGGTTTTACCAAGAGACCCAGTACTTC,CASSFSGFYQETQYF
TRBJ1-5,TRBV19,.,.,TGTGCCAGTAGTATACAGGGCCGCAATCAGCCCCAGCATTTT,CASSIQGRNQPQHF
TRBJ2-3,TRBV2,.,TRBD1,TGTGCCAGCAGTGGACAGGGAACATTCACAGATACGCAGTATTTT,CASSGQGTFTDTQYF
TRBJ1-4,TRBV30,.,.,TGTGCCTGGAGTGTAGGGGGGATGGGTGAAAAACTGTTTTTT,CAWSVGGMGEKLFF
TRBJ2-3,TRBV5-1,.,.,TGCGCCAGCAGACCGGGAGAGGGGGCAGATACGCAGTATTTT,CASRPGEGADTQYF
TRBJ2-4,TRBV3-1/TRBV3-2,.,.,TGTGCCAGCAGCCAAGCCGGCCAAGCCAAAAACATTCAGTACTTC,CASSQAGQAKNIQYF
TRBJ2-2,TRBV3-1/TRBV3-2,.,TRBD1,TGTGCCAGCAGCCGACAGGGCTCCGGGGAGCTGTTTTTT,CASSRQGSGELFF
TRBJ1-3,TRBV5-6,.,TRBD1,TGTGCCAGCAGCTTTACCGGGACAGCGGGGGACACCATATATTTT,CASSFTGTAGDTIYF
TRBJ2-5,TRBV19,.,.,TGTGCCAGTAGACTGGGAACGGGGGAGACCCAGTACTTC,CASRLGTGETQYF
TRBJ2-5,TRBV29-1,.,.,TGCAGCGTTGAAAGTGGGTTTCAAGAGACCCAGTACTTC,CSVESGFQETQYF
TRBJ2-5,TRBV5-1,.,TRBD1,TGCGCCAGCAGCTTGGGAGGACAGGGGTTGGACCAGTACTTC,CASSLGGQGLDQYF
TRBJ1-6,TRBV6-5,.,.,TGTGCCAGTGGGAGCTCCTATAATTCACCCCTCCACTTT,CASGSSYNSPLHF
TRBJ2-7,TRBV12-3/TRBV12-4,.,.,TGTGCCAGCAGTTTAGGTGGCGGCTACGAGCAGTACTTC,CASSLGGGYEQYF
TRBJ2-7,TRBV18,.,.,TGTGCCAGCTCACCAAAGGGAGATGCCTACGAGCAGTACTTC,CASSPKGDAYEQYF
TRBJ2-1,TRBV9,.,TRBD1,TGTGCCAGCAGCGTAGACGAGGCCAGCCAGGGGGTTTCCTACAATGAGCAGTTCTTC,CASSVDEASQGVSYNEQFF
TRBJ1-1,TRBV11-1,.,.,TGTGCCCTTTTCCACCCCAAGACAGGCCTCGTTGGTGAAGCTTTCTTT,CALFHPKTGLVGEAFF
TRBJ2-5,TRBV19,once,.,TGTGCCAGTAGTATAGAATCGGGGTTGAGGGAGACCCAGTACTTC,CASSIESGLRETQYF
TRBJ2-5,TRBV27,.,.,TGTGCCAGCAGTCCCAGAGGGGAGACCCAGTACTTC,CASSPRGETQYF
TRBJ1-5,TRBV6-5,.,TRBD1,TGTGCCAGCAGGGGGATCAGGGGGTATAATCAGCCCCAGCATTTT,CASRGIRGYNQPQHF
TRBJ1-4,TRBV18,.,.,TGTGCCAGCTCCCCAGGCCAGGGCAACGGAAAACTGTTTTTT,CASSPGQGNGKLFF
TRBJ1-5,TRBV30,.,TRBD1,TGTGCCTGGAGTGGACAGGGAAATCAGCCCCAGCATTTT,CAWSGQGNQPQHF